What follows are 10 T cell receptor beta chains derived from one specimen sequenced in a study of OX40 agonist ivuxolimab in advanced cancers. Libraries were built with the immunoSEQ multiplex PCR assay. What TCRdb holds here is the immuneACCESS table cut down to in-frame rearrangements. Part of the clones is not present; checked against another copy, under half of the missing clones reflect an unresolved V gene, and the others are unexplained. Present in this sample are about 83,000 clones, about 88% of which were seen just once. The ten largest make up approximately 1.9% of the sample. This sample comprised CD4+ or CD8+ T cells sorted from blood, obtained in a trial of the OX40 agonist ivuxolimab. The receptors here all came from an adult with an advanced solid tumor such as melanoma, head and neck, liver or kidney cancer.

This clone was seen more than once but under ten times. The chain recombines TRBV4-2 with TRBJ2-5; 16 positions agree with TRBD2. V lost 4 bases, J lost 0 bases, and 8 bases stayed unmatched. The germline gives CDR1 LGHNA, CDR2 YNFKEQ. The CDR3 extends over 19 amino acids. The CDR3 reads CASSPGTSGGAQYQETQYF. CDR3 nucleotides: TGTGCCAGCAGCCCCGGGACTAGCGGGGGGGCCCAATACCAAGAGACCCAGTACTTC.

This chain uses TRBV9 with TRBJ2-3; no clear D gene. CDR1 SGDLS and CDR2 YYNGEE come from the germline V gene. Trimming cost V 1 base and J 3 bases, with 12 bases left between them. The CDR3 runs 15 residues. This chain's CDR3 is CASSVMAERTDTQYF. The CDR3 DNA reads as TGTGCCAGCAGCGTAATGGCCGAAAGGACAGATACGCAGTATTTT.

The rearrangement joins TRBV5-1 to TRBJ2-7; 7 bases fit TRBD1. With 1 base clipped from V and 9 bases from J, the junction kept 7 bases outside the gene matches. Germline lookup yields CDR1 SGHRS and CDR2 YFSETQ. The CDR3 spans 13 residues. In DNA, the CDR3 is TGCGCCAGCAGCTTGAATCTTTCAGGGGGGCAGTACTTC. It translates to CASSLNLSGGQYF.

This chain joins TRBV29-1 and TRBJ2-3; 9 bases fit TRBD1. The germline V gene has CDR1 SQVTM and CDR2 ANQGSEA. The V segment lost 5 bases and the J segment 0 bases; nucleotides outside the gene matches: 3. This CDR3 comprises 14 residues. This chain's CDR3 is CSVRDRESTDTQYF. The CDR3 DNA sequence: TGCAGCGTTCGGGACAGGGAAAGCACAGATACGCAGTATTTT.

A note on this clone: At one of its ends the junction is not consistent with the germline gene, which may arise from a read error. The chain recombines TRBV7-3 with TRBJ2-1; 11 bases line up with TRBD1. Per germline, CDR1 SGHTA and CDR2 FQGTGA. The CDR3 spans 12 residues. CDR3 nucleotides: TGTGCCAGCAGCCCCACGGACAGGGGGCTTATCTTC. Translating gives CASSPTDRGLIF.

The sample holds a few counts of this clone. This chain connects TRBV28 to TRBJ2-5; D uncertain. V dropped 5 bases and J dropped 1 base, with 11 bases sitting between them. Germline lookup yields CDR1 MDHEN and CDR2 SYDVKM. This CDR3 spans 14 amino acids. The CDR3 sequence is CASSPAGFQETQYF. DNA for the CDR3: TGTGCCAGCAGTCCAGCAGGTTTCCAAGAGACCCAGTACTTC.

The chain couples TRBV2 to TRBJ1-1, with a tentative D call TRBD1 (5 bases). CDR1 is SNHLY, CDR2 FYNNEI, per germline. Trimming took 7 bases from V and 2 from J, leaving 14 bases between them. CDR3 length equals 14 residues. CDR3 loop: CASKGRMDNTEAFF. Here the CDR3 DNA reads TGTGCCAGCAAGGGGCGGATGGACAACACTGAAGCTTTCTTT.

This sequence joins TRBV2 and TRBJ2-3; 16 nucleotides line up with TRBD2. This CDR3 has 15 residues. With 6 bases clipped from V and 4 bases from J, the junction kept 1 base outside the gene matches. Germline V gives CDR1 SNHLY, CDR2 FYNNEI. The CDR3, as DNA: TGTGCCAGCAGGGGACTAGCGGGGGGGCCAGATACGCAGTATTTT. Protein product: CASRGLAGGPDTQYF.

The J gene is TRBJ1-2, the V gene TRBV7-6, with unresolved D. The CDR3 length is 11 residues. Trimming removed 5 bases at V and 5 bases at J, with 6 bases between. Germline-derived CDR1 and CDR2 are SGHVS and FNYEAQ. The CDR3 sequence is CASSAGYGYTF. DNA for the CDR3: TGTGCCAGCAGCGCGGGGTATGGCTACACCTTC.

V usage is TRBV27 and J usage is TRBJ2-1, with D unclear. CDR3 length equals 16 residues. With 6 bases removed from V and 1 base from J, the gap between germline ends came to 16 bases. Germline loops: CDR1 MNHEY, CDR2 SMNVEV (reference sequence). In nucleotides, the CDR3 is TGTGCCAGCAGCCCCTTAGCTGGAAGTTCCTACAATGAGCAGTTCTTC. Translating it yields CASSPLAGSSYNEQFF.